This T cell receptor (beta chain) stems from a study of low-dose radiotherapy and immunotherapy resistance in tumors. The sample holds many counts of this clonotype. Time point denoted: after trial treatment. This sample's treatment: LDRT plus nivolumab, ipilimumab, low-dose cyclophosphamide and aspirin (RACIN trial). Gene-specific TRAV and TRBV primers were used for first-strand cDNA, covering alpha and beta chains. Over around 19 PCR cycles, TCRs were amplified from a constant-region primer and V-primer adapter. TCRdb re-derived calls from the reads in MiXCR, one entry per CDR3 protein. The table lists about 80,000 distinct CDR3 sequences, less than 20% of them singletons, with approximately 1.5% in the top ten. Trimming took 4 bases from V and 0 from J, leaving 15 bases between them. Looked up from germline, CDR1 is MNHNS and CDR2 is SASEGT. This CDR3 is 17 amino acids long.

This clonotype originated in a male donor with prostate cancer. The chain carries TRBV6-1 and TRBJ2-2; D not certain. Sample: PBMCs, taken after low-dose radiotherapy plus immunotherapy. The CDR3 nucleotides are TGTGCCAGCAGTGGCCGGTTTGGGTACGCGAACACCGGGGAGCTGTTTTTT. It is translated as CASSGRFGYANTGELFF.